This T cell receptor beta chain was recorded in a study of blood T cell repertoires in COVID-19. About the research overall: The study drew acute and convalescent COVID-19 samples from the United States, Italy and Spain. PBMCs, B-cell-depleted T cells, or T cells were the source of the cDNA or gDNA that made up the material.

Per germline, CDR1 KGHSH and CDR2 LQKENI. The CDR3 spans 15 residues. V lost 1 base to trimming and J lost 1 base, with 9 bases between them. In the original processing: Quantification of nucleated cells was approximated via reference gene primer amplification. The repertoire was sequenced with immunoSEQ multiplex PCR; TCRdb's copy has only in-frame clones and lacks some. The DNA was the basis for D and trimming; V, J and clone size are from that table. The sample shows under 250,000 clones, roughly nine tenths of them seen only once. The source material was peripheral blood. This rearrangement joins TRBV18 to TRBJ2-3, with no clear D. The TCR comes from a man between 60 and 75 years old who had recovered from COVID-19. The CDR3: CASSPQRSGTDTQYF. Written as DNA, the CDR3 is TGTGCCAGCTCACCACAGAGGAGCGGCACAGATACGCAGTATTTT.